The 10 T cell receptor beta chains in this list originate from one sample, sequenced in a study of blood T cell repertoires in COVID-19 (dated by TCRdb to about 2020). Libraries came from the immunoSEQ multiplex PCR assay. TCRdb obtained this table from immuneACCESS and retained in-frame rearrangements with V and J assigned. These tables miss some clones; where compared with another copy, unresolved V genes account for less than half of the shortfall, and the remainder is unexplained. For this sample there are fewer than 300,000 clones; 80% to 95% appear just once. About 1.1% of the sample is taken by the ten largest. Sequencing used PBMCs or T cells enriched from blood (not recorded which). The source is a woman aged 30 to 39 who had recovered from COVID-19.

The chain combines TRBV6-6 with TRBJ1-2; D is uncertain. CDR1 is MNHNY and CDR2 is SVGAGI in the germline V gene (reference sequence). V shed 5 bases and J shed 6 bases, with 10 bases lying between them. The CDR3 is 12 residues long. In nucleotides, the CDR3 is TGTGCCAGCAGTCGTTCAGGAAATGGCTACACCTTC. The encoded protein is CASSRSGNGYTF.

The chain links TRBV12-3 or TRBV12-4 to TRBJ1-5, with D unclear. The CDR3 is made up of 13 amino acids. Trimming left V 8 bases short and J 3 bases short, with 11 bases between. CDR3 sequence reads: CASGLSINQPQHF. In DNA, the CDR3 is TGTGCCAGCGGGCTAAGTATCAATCAGCCCCAGCATTTT.

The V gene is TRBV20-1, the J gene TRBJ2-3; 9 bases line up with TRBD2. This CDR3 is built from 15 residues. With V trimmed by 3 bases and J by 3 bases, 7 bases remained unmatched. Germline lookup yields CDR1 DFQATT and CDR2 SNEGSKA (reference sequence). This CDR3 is CSASLAGGFTDTQYF. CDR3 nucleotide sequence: TGCAGTGCTAGTTTGGCGGGAGGGTTTACAGATACGCAGTATTTT.

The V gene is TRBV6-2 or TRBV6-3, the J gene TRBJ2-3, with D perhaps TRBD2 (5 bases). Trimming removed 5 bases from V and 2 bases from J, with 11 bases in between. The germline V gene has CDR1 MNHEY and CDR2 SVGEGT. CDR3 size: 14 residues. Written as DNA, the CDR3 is TGTGCCAGCAGTCACGGGGTCCCCACAGATACGCAGTATTTT. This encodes CASSHGVPTDTQYF.

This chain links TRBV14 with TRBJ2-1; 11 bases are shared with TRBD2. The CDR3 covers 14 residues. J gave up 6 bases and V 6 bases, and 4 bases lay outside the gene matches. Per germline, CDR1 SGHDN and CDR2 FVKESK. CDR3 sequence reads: CASSTSGSINEQFF. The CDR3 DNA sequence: TGTGCCAGCAGTACTAGCGGGAGTATCAATGAGCAGTTCTTC. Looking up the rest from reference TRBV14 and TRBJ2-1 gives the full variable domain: EAGVTQFPSHSVIEKGQTVTLRCDPISGHDNLYWYRRVMGKEIKFLLHFVKESKQDESGMPNNRFLAERTGGTYSTLKVQPAELEDSGVYFCASSTSGSINEQFFGPGTRLTVL.

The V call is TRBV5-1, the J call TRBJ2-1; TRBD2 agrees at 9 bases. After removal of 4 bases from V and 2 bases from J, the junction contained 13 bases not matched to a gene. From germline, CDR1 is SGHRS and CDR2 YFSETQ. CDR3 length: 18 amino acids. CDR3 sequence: CASSRGERAGGPYNEQFF. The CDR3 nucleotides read TGCGCCAGCAGCCGGGGGGAAAGAGCGGGAGGCCCCTACAATGAGCAGTTCTTC.

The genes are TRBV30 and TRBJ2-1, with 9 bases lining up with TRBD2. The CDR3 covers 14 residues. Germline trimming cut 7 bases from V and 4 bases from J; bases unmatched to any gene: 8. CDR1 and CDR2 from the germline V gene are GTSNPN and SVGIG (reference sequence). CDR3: CAYSGLAGYNEQFF. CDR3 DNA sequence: TGTGCCTACTCGGGACTAGCTGGATACAATGAGCAGTTCTTC.

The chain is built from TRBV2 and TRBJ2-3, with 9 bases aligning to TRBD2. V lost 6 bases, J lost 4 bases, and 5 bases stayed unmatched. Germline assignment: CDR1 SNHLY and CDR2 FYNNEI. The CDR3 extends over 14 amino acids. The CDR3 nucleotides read TGTGCCAGCAGGTTACTAGCGGGTTCAGATACGCAGTATTTT. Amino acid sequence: CASRLLAGSDTQYF. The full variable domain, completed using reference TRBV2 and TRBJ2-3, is EPEVTQTPSHQVTQMGQEVILRCVPISNHLYFYWYRQILGQKVEFLVSFYNNEISEKSEIFDDQFSVERPDGSNFTLKIRSTKLEDSAMYFCASRLLAGSDTQYFGPGTRLTVL.

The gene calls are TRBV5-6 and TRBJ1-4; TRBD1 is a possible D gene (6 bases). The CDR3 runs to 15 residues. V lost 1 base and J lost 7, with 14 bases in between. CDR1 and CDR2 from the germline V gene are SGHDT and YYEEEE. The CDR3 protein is CASSLTAGVSEKLFF. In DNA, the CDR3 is TGTGCCAGCAGCTTGACCGCAGGGGTTTCTGAAAAACTGTTTTTT.

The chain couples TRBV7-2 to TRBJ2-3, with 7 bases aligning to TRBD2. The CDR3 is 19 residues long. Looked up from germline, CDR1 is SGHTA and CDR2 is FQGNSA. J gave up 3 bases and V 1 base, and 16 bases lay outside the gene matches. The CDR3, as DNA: TGTGCCAGCAGCTTAGTAGGTAGCGGGCAACCCCGTGGAACAGATACGCAGTATTTT. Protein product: CASSLVGSGQPRGTDTQYF.